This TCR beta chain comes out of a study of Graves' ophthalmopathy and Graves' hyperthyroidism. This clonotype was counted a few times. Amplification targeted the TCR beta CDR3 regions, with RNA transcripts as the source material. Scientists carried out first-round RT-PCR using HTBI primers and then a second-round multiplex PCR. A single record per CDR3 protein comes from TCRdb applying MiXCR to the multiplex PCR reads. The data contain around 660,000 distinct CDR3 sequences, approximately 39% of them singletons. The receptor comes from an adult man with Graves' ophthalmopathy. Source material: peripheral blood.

In nucleotides, the CDR3 is TGTGCCAGCAGTTACCTCTCCAGGGAGCCTGGAAACACCATATATTTT. It codes for CASSYLSREPGNTIYF. This chain uses TRBV6-1 with TRBJ1-3; D may be TRBD1 (5 bases). Looked up from germline, CDR1 is MNHNS and CDR2 is SASEGT. V lost 5 bases to trimming and J lost 2 bases, with 16 bases between them. The CDR3 is 16 residues long.